These T cell receptor beta chains were read from a single sample in a study of a mutant IDH1 vaccine in newly diagnosed glioma. These receptors lack a known antigen. Only in-frame clones appear in the TCRdb table, and some are missing; sequencing was by immunoSEQ multiplex PCR. The data show 50,000 to 65,000 clones, approximately 84% seen once. The source material was PBMCs, sampled from a glioma patient whose treatment included an IDH1 peptide vaccine. These receptors came from a woman in her fifties or sixties with glioma. The CDR3 runs from the conserved cysteine through the conserved F or W. Each record gives: V gene, J gene, D gene, CDR3 protein. A D gene is named only where the DNA matches it firmly.

v_gene: TRBV27
j_gene: TRBJ2-7
d_gene: NA
CDR3aa: CASSLSGIYEQYF

v_gene: TRBV7-2
j_gene: TRBJ1-4
d_gene: NA
CDR3aa: CASSLARSTNEKLFF

v_gene: TRBV29-1
j_gene: TRBJ2-7
d_gene: NA
CDR3aa: CSVSRYSGNEQYF

v_gene: TRBV5-6
j_gene: TRBJ2-5
d_gene: NA
CDR3aa: CASSFSGRQTQYF

v_gene: TRBV30
j_gene: TRBJ1-6
d_gene: NA
CDR3aa: CASNPDEKNSPLHF

v_gene: TRBV2
j_gene: TRBJ1-5
d_gene: NA
CDR3aa: CASSPRGSSYQPQHF

v_gene: TRBV9
j_gene: TRBJ1-5
d_gene: TRBD1
CDR3aa: CASSSSTGGNQPQHF

v_gene: TRBV27
j_gene: TRBJ2-7
d_gene: TRBD1
CDR3aa: CASSPDRVGEQYF

v_gene: TRBV9
j_gene: TRBJ1-1
d_gene: TRBD1
CDR3aa: CASSPGDRDNAEAFF

v_gene: TRBV28
j_gene: TRBJ1-4
d_gene: TRBD1
CDR3aa: CASSSQGPVSNEKLFF

v_gene: TRBV7-2
j_gene: TRBJ1-1
d_gene: TRBD1
CDR3aa: CASSLEGATEAFF

v_gene: TRBV30
j_gene: TRBJ2-7
d_gene: TRBD2
CDR3aa: CAWGLGTSFDEQYF

v_gene: TRBV5-1
j_gene: TRBJ2-5
d_gene: NA
CDR3aa: CASSLNGRAQETQYF

v_gene: TRBV29-1
j_gene: TRBJ1-1
d_gene: NA
CDR3aa: CSVALGAEAFF

v_gene: TRBV6-4
j_gene: TRBJ1-5
d_gene: NA
CDR3aa: CASSDSRYSNQPQHF

v_gene: TRBV7-9
j_gene: TRBJ1-1
d_gene: NA
CDR3aa: CASSLLGSGAFF

v_gene: TRBV5-5
j_gene: TRBJ1-2
d_gene: NA
CDR3aa: CASSLGRRGGYTF

v_gene: TRBV5-6
j_gene: TRBJ1-1
d_gene: NA
CDR3aa: CASSLGQEAFF

v_gene: TRBV19
j_gene: TRBJ1-1
d_gene: NA
CDR3aa: CASSPHFTGLEAFF

v_gene: TRBV19
j_gene: TRBJ1-2
d_gene: NA
CDR3aa: CASSIPTGRYGYTF

v_gene: TRBV21-1
j_gene: TRBJ2-5
d_gene: NA
CDR3aa: CASSKGHLWTQYF

v_gene: TRBV6-5
j_gene: TRBJ1-6
d_gene: TRBD1
CDR3aa: CASRKGRDRGSPLHF

v_gene: TRBV6-5
j_gene: TRBJ1-5
d_gene: NA
CDR3aa: CASSLVRGQPQHF

v_gene: TRBV5-4
j_gene: TRBJ1-1
d_gene: NA
CDR3aa: CASSLVGAQNTEAFF

v_gene: TRBV18
j_gene: TRBJ2-2
d_gene: TRBD2
CDR3aa: CASSPRTSGANTGELFF

v_gene: TRBV29-1
j_gene: TRBJ2-2
d_gene: NA
CDR3aa: CSVTGAGAGTGELFF

v_gene: TRBV2
j_gene: TRBJ1-1
d_gene: TRBD1
CDR3aa: CASSQGAVVTEAFF

v_gene: TRBV4-2
j_gene: TRBJ1-4
d_gene: NA
CDR3aa: CASSQGDRDREKLFF

v_gene: TRBV7-2
j_gene: TRBJ1-3
d_gene: TRBD1
CDR3aa: CASSFSDRVSGNTIYF

v_gene: TRBV11-2
j_gene: TRBJ1-1
d_gene: NA
CDR3aa: CASSPGLNTEAFF

v_gene: TRBV18
j_gene: TRBJ1-1
d_gene: TRBD1
CDR3aa: CASSPLGQGARAEAFF

v_gene: TRBV5-4
j_gene: TRBJ1-6
d_gene: NA
CDR3aa: CASSSWEGYNSPLHF

v_gene: TRBV28
j_gene: TRBJ1-5
d_gene: NA
CDR3aa: CASSLRGGEDQPQHF

v_gene: TRBV10-3
j_gene: TRBJ2-5
d_gene: NA
CDR3aa: CAIRTSGQQETQYF

v_gene: TRBV13
j_gene: TRBJ1-1
d_gene: NA
CDR3aa: CASSLGDGVTEAFF

v_gene: TRBV29-1
j_gene: TRBJ1-1
d_gene: NA
CDR3aa: CSFTDGGNTEAFF

v_gene: TRBV7-2
j_gene: TRBJ1-5
d_gene: NA
CDR3aa: CASSFTHGNQPQHF

v_gene: TRBV5-1
j_gene: TRBJ1-1
d_gene: NA
CDR3aa: CASSLLPGLGNTEAFF

v_gene: TRBV6-5
j_gene: TRBJ2-7
d_gene: NA
CDR3aa: CASSYSTGANYEQYF

v_gene: TRBV2
j_gene: TRBJ1-6
d_gene: NA
CDR3aa: CASSESDVAGSPLHF

v_gene: TRBV5-1
j_gene: TRBJ2-7
d_gene: NA
CDR3aa: CASSLALDGDEQYF

v_gene: TRBV5-4
j_gene: TRBJ2-1
d_gene: TRBD1
CDR3aa: CASSFGQGHNEQFF

v_gene: TRBV7-2
j_gene: TRBJ1-2
d_gene: NA
CDR3aa: CASSLWGPGADGYTF

v_gene: TRBV5-4
j_gene: TRBJ2-7
d_gene: NA
CDR3aa: CASSFTGSEQYF

v_gene: TRBV10-3
j_gene: TRBJ1-1
d_gene: TRBD1
CDR3aa: CAIRSTGVNTEAFF

v_gene: TRBV5-6
j_gene: TRBJ2-3
d_gene: NA
CDR3aa: CASSLSQITDTQYF

v_gene: TRBV2
j_gene: TRBJ1-2
d_gene: TRBD1
CDR3aa: CASTIPPTGPDGYTF

v_gene: TRBV7-8
j_gene: TRBJ1-2
d_gene: NA
CDR3aa: CASSSSVGRGVYGYTF

v_gene: TRBV7-3
j_gene: TRBJ1-3
d_gene: NA
CDR3aa: CASSSPQGFGNTIYF

v_gene: TRBV28
j_gene: TRBJ1-2
d_gene: NA
CDR3aa: CASSEHSKLFYGYTF

v_gene: TRBV7-8
j_gene: TRBJ1-1
d_gene: NA
CDR3aa: CASSLAPGAGGSTEAFF

v_gene: TRBV7-6
j_gene: TRBJ2-2
d_gene: TRBD2
CDR3aa: CASSKGLAGRTGELFF

v_gene: TRBV6-6
j_gene: TRBJ2-1
d_gene: NA
CDR3aa: CASSSPTFWWEQFF

v_gene: TRBV6-1
j_gene: TRBJ2-1
d_gene: NA
CDR3aa: CASSGRVEQFF

v_gene: TRBV19
j_gene: TRBJ1-1
d_gene: NA
CDR3aa: CASGGQRNTEAFF

v_gene: TRBV4-1
j_gene: TRBJ1-4
d_gene: NA
CDR3aa: CASSPTVATNEKLFF

v_gene: TRBV5-6
j_gene: TRBJ2-7
d_gene: TRBD1
CDR3aa: CASSLGQGVYEQYF

v_gene: TRBV14
j_gene: TRBJ2-3
d_gene: NA
CDR3aa: CASSRLERTDTQYF

v_gene: TRBV5-1
j_gene: TRBJ1-2
d_gene: NA
CDR3aa: CASSLASYGYTF

v_gene: TRBV7-2
j_gene: TRBJ2-1
d_gene: TRBD2
CDR3aa: CASSLASGGYDNEQFF